These 18 T cell receptor beta chains originate from one sample sequenced in a study of type 1 regulatory T cells. Using its own MiXCR run on the reads, TCRdb lists one record per CDR3 protein. The sample yields approximately 72,000 distinct CDR3 sequences, around 57% seen once. These receptors lack a known antigen. Specimen: cultured T cells, either the whole culture or a sorted T cell fraction (not recorded which). As for subset: Tr1-enriched cell product generated in vitro against host alloantigens. The source of these receptors is a human donor in good health.

The rearrangement links TRBV7-2 to TRBJ1-6; D unclear. This CDR3 region has 18 residues. V was trimmed by 2 bases and J by 0 bases, leaving 14 bases between them. Germline CDR1 SGHTA, CDR2 FQGNSA. In nucleotides, the CDR3 is TGTGCCAGCAGCTTACGAGGACGGGAAAGCTCCTATAATTCACCCCTCCACTTT. This codes for CASSLRGRESSYNSPLHF.

The chain has TRBV5-1 and TRBJ1-5, with a tentative D call TRBD1 (5 bases). V was trimmed by 1 base and J by 4 bases, leaving 9 bases between them. The germline V gene has CDR1 SGHRS and CDR2 YFSETQ. The length of the CDR3 is 14 residues. Here the CDR3 DNA reads TGCGCCAGCAGCTTGAGCGGGGGTAATCAGCCCCAGCATTTT. This encodes CASSLSGGNQPQHF. The variable domain in full, completed from reference TRBV5-1 and TRBJ1-5, reads KAGVTQTPRYLIKTRGQQVTLSCSPISGHRSVSWYQQTPGQGLQFLFEYFSETQRNKGNFPGRFSGRQFSNSRSEMNVSTLELGDSALYLCASSLSGGNQPQHFGDGTRLSIL.

This clonotype was observed a handful of times. This sequence joins TRBV13 and TRBJ2-4; D may be TRBD2 (6 bases). The CDR3 spans 18 residues. Per germline, CDR1 PRHDT and CDR2 FYEKMQ (reference sequence). V was trimmed by 2 bases and J by 8 bases, leaving 25 bases between them. The CDR3 loop reads CASSLTVLSTRDLDIQYF. Here the CDR3 DNA reads TGTGCCAGCAGCTTAACGGTTTTAAGTACAAGGGACTTAGACATTCAGTACTTC.

The CDR3 loop reads CASKGGQGAHNEQFF. The CDR3 DNA follows: TGCGCCAGCAAGGGGGGACAGGGGGCGCACAATGAGCAGTTCTTC. The chain uses TRBV5-1 and TRBJ2-1, with 12 bases fitting TRBD1. Germline lookup yields CDR1 SGHRS and CDR2 YFSETQ. V shed 6 bases, J shed 5 bases, and the junction held 6 bases outside the gene matches. The length of the CDR3 is 15 residues. Using reference TRBV5-1 and TRBJ2-1 for the parts outside the CDR3, the full variable domain is KAGVTQTPRYLIKTRGQQVTLSCSPISGHRSVSWYQQTPGQGLQFLFEYFSETQRNKGNFPGRFSGRQFSNSRSEMNVSTLELGDSALYLCASKGGQGAHNEQFFGPGTRLTVL.

V is TRBV2 and J is TRBJ2-5, with a possible D match to TRBD2 (5 bases). This CDR3 contains 14 residues. Germline V lookup: CDR1 SNHLY, CDR2 FYNNEI. V lost 4 bases and J 1 base, leaving 10 bases between the germline ends. Here the CDR3 reads CASSAQLAQETQYF. The CDR3 DNA sequence: TGTGCCAGCAGTGCCCAGCTAGCCCAAGAGACCCAGTACTTC.

This rearrangement joins TRBV12-3 or TRBV12-4 to TRBJ1-1, with D tentatively TRBD1 (5 bases). V was cut by 7 bases and J by 1 base, with 13 bases left in between. The CDR3 spans 14 residues. CDR3: CASNPGHSNTEAFF. In nucleotides, the CDR3 is TGTGCCAGCAACCCCGGACACTCGAACACTGAAGCTTTCTTT.

The V gene is TRBV7-2, the J gene TRBJ1-1; 7 bases align to TRBD1. The CDR3 is made up of 15 amino acids. V was pared by 5 bases and J by 3 bases, with 9 bases of the junction left unmatched. Germline values: CDR1 SGHTA, CDR2 FQGNSA. The CDR3 loop is CASSRTGVRDTEAFF. Written as DNA, the CDR3 is TGTGCCAGCAGCAGAACAGGGGTTAGGGACACTGAAGCTTTCTTT.

The J gene is TRBJ2-3, the V gene TRBV20-1; TRBD2 is a possible D gene (6 bases). This CDR3 region has 13 residues. Looked up from germline, CDR1 is DFQATT and CDR2 is SNEGSKA (reference sequence). Trimming took off 4 bases at V and 0 bases at J, with 8 bases between the two ends. CDR3 sequence (DNA): TGCAGTGCTACCGGGACTAGCACAGATACGCAGTATTTT. Translated: CSATGTSTDTQYF.

The chain has TRBV29-1 and TRBJ2-1; D possibly matches TRBD1 or TRBD2 (5 bases each). V gave up 3 bases and J gave up 7 bases, with 13 bases separating them. Germline lookup yields CDR1 SQVTM and CDR2 ANQGSEA. The CDR3 is 13 residues long. The CDR3 region is CSVDLGTVNEQFF. In DNA, the CDR3 is TGCAGCGTTGACCTAGGGACGGTTAATGAGCAGTTCTTC.

CDR3 bases: TGTGCCAGCAGCTTAAGTGAGGGGGGAGAGACCCAGTACTTC. The encoded protein is CASSLSEGGETQYF. The chain is built from TRBV7-8 and TRBJ2-5; TRBD1 or TRBD2 may be the D gene (6 bases each). The ends were cut back, 2 bases at V and 4 bases at J, with 11 bases in the middle. The germline V gene encodes CDR1 SGHVS and CDR2 FQNEAQ. The CDR3 runs to 14 residues.

This clonotype is deemed medium-sized (0.01 to 0.1%). The V gene is TRBV25-1, the J gene TRBJ1-1, with a weak D call TRBD1 (6 bases). CDR3 length: 13 amino acids. Germline V gene sequence: CDR1 MGHDK, CDR2 SYGVNS. V was trimmed by 6 bases and J by 1 base, leaving 9 bases between them. The CDR3 nucleotides are TGTGCCAGCAGAGGGGACACGAACACTGAAGCTTTCTTT. It yields the protein CASRGDTNTEAFF.

The V and J genes are TRBV30 and TRBJ1-1, with a possible D match to TRBD1 (5 bases). Looked up from germline, CDR1 is GTSNPN and CDR2 is SVGIG (reference sequence). The CDR3 is 14 amino acids. V shed 2 bases and J shed 1 base, with 11 bases lying between them. The CDR3: CAWSPGLTNTEAFF. The DNA of the CDR3 is TGTGCCTGGAGTCCGGGACTGACGAACACTGAAGCTTTCTTT.

This chain links TRBV5-1 with TRBJ1-1; D is unresolved. Trimming removed 5 bases from V and 1 base from J, with 21 bases in between. Germline loops: CDR1 SGHRS, CDR2 YFSETQ. The CDR3 covers 17 residues. CDR3 sequence: CASRVIAMSLGNTEAFF. The CDR3 nucleotides are TGCGCCAGCAGAGTTATCGCCATGAGTTTGGGGAACACTGAAGCTTTCTTT.

This clonotype was seen just once. V usage is TRBV25-1 and J usage is TRBJ2-1, with D maybe TRBD1 (6 bases). The V gene lost 10 bases and the J gene lost 0 bases, with 13 bases spanning the gap. Germline CDR1 is MGHDK and CDR2 is SYGVNS. This CDR3 comprises 14 residues. CDR3 sequence: CATAGADSYNEQFF. Written as DNA, the CDR3 is TGTGCCACCGCAGGGGCCGACTCCTACAATGAGCAGTTCTTC.

The chain is built from TRBV13 and TRBJ1-1; the match to TRBD1 covers 12 bases. V lost 5 bases to trimming and J lost 5 bases; unmatched junction nucleotides: 3. The CDR3 is 14 residues long. From germline, CDR1 is PRHDT and CDR2 FYEKMQ (reference sequence). CDR3 amino acids: CASSPGQGATEAFF. The CDR3 DNA reads TGTGCCAGCAGCCCGGGACAGGGGGCTACTGAAGCTTTCTTT.

This chain joins TRBV20-1 and TRBJ2-1; 9 nucleotides agree with TRBD2. This CDR3 comprises 18 residues. V dropped 0 bases and J dropped 0; count of bases not matched to a gene: 9. Germline CDR1 DFQATT, CDR2 SNEGSKA (reference sequence). The DNA for the CDR3 is TGCAGTGCTAGAGAGGCTAGCGGGAAGGTTAGCTCCTACAATGAGCAGTTCTTC. Residues: CSAREASGKVSSYNEQFF.

The rearrangement links TRBV19 to TRBJ2-2; the match to TRBD1 covers 8 bases. From germline, CDR1 is LNHDA and CDR2 SQIVND (reference sequence). The junction had 6 bases not matched to a gene; V was cut back by 6 bases and J by 6 bases. The CDR3 is 14 amino acids. CDR3 protein: CASRPGQAAGELFF. CDR3 nucleotide sequence: TGTGCCAGTAGACCGGGACAGGCGGCCGGGGAGCTGTTTTTT.

The rearrangement links TRBV7-9 to TRBJ1-4; D possibly corresponds to TRBD1 (6 bases). Germline lookup yields CDR1 SEHNR and CDR2 FQNEAQ (reference sequence). Trimming removed 5 bases from V and 0 bases from J, with 7 bases in between. The CDR3 length is 14 residues. In DNA form, the CDR3 reads TGTGCCAGCAGCCGGACAGCAACTAATGAAAAACTGTTTTTT. Translation gives CASSRTATNEKLFF.